This T cell receptor beta chain was recorded in a study of lymphopenia after photon versus proton radiotherapy. TCRdb's copy holds only in-frame clones and misses some; the assay was immunoSEQ multiplex PCR. The table records roughly 150,000 clones, around 85% of them present only once. On this clone: Its target is unknown.

In germline, CDR1 is LNHDA, CDR2 SQIVND (reference sequence). V shed 6 bases and J 4 bases; nucleotides not matched to a gene: 10. The CDR3 contains 15 residues. Study-level points and caveats: A bigger post-nadir fall in TCR diversity correlated inversely with survival time in deceased patients. Under photons, naive T cells and diversity fell while effector/memory populations rose. Only patients who died were analyzed for survival; proton advantage is unproven. After lymphocyte nadir, photon-treated repertoires showed oligoclonal expansion, especially CD8+ Temra.

The chain couples TRBV19 to TRBJ1-2; 8 positions match TRBD1. This sample comprised peripheral blood, obtained from a patient treated with photon-based radiotherapy. The receptor comes from a man aged 50 to 59 with gastric cancer. CDR3 bases: TGTGCCAGTAGCACAGGGGGTGCGGCTAGCTATGGCTACACCTTC. The encoded protein is CASSTGGAASYGYTF.